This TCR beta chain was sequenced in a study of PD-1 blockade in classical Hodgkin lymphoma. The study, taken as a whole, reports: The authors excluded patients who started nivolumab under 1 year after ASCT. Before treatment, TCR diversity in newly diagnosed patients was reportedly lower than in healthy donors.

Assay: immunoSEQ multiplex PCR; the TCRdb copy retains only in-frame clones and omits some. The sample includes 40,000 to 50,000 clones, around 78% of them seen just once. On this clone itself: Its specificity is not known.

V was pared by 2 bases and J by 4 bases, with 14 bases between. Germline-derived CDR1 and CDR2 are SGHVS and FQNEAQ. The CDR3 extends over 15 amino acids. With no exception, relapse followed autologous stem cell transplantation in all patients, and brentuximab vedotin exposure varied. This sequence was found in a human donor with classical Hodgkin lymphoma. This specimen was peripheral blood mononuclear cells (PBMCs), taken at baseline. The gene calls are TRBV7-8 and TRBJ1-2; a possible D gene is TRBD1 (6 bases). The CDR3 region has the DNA TGTGCCAGCAGCTTACGACAGGCCTACGCCTATGGCTACACCTTC. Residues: CASSLRQAYAYGYTF.